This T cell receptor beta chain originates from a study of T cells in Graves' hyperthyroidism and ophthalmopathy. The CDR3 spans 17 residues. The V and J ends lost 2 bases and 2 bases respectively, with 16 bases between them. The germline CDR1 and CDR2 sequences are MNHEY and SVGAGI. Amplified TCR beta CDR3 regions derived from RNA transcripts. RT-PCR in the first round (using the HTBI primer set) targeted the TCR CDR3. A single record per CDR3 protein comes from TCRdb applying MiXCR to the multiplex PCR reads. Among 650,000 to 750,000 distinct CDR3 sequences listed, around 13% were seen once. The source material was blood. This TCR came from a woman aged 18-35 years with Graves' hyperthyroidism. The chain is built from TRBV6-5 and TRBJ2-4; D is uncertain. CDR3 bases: TGTGCCAGCAGTTACCTGCCACAGAGAGGAACCAAAAACATTCAGTACTTC. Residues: CASSYLPQRGTKNIQYF.